A single sample gave rise to the 3 T cell receptor beta chains below, sequenced in a study of T cells in tuberculosis. TCRdb keeps only in-frame clones here, not all; method: immunoSEQ multiplex PCR. The sample lists more than 35,000 clones; about 95% were seen once. Sequenced input: PBMCs. The receptors originated from a donor between 10 and 35 years old with latent tuberculosis or without tuberculosis infection.

The chain couples TRBV7-7 to TRBJ1-1; D is unresolved. The length of the CDR3 is 13 residues. Germline lookup yields CDR1 SSHAT and CDR2 FNYEAQ (reference sequence). V dropped 2 bases and J dropped 1 base, with 5 bases sitting between them. CDR3 region: CASSLYGNTEAFF. CDR3 coding DNA: TGTGCCAGCAGCTTATACGGGAACACTGAAGCTTTCTTT.

This rearrangement joins TRBV6-1 to TRBJ2-7; 11 nucleotides line up with TRBD1. V gave up 2 bases and J gave up 4 bases; unmatched junction bases: 4. Germline V gene sequence: CDR1 MNHNS, CDR2 SASEGT. CDR3 length: 15 amino acids. The CDR3 region is CASSEWGQGVYEQYF. Written as DNA, the CDR3 is TGTGCCAGCAGTGAATGGGGACAGGGGGTATACGAGCAGTACTTC.

The V call is TRBV18, the J call TRBJ1-1, with 10 bases that match TRBD1. Germline V lookup: CDR1 KGHSH, CDR2 LQKENI. The J segment lost 0 bases and the V segment lost 1 base, leaving 8 bases of the junction unmatched. This CDR3 spans 18 amino acids. CDR3 sequence reads: CASSPLLTGGSMNTEAFF. The CDR3 region has the DNA TGTGCCAGCTCACCACTTTTGACAGGGGGCAGCATGAACACTGAAGCTTTCTTT.